Here is one T cell receptor (beta chain) with its context. Its antigen remains unidentified. 60 Vbeta and 13 Jbeta primers were used in PCR. Only in-frame clones appear in the TCRdb table, and some are missing; sequencing was by immunoSEQ multiplex PCR. The sample has fewer than 150,000 clones, roughly 72% seen once. Donors sampled were nominally healthy, though unrecorded immune exposures were likely. Germline values: CDR1 SEHNR, CDR2 FQNEAQ (reference sequence). The CDR3 contains 15 residues. Trimming took off 6 bases at V and 8 bases at J, with 19 bases between the two ends. The source of the sample is a study of cytomegalovirus exposure and HLA in healthy donors. Study-wide results and limits: Most TCR beta V segments were productive about 87% or about 30% of the time in an earlier analysis. Generally TCR sequences proved uncommon, though certain public TCRs appeared in numerous donors.

The receptor was isolated from a woman aged 35 to 49 in good health and CMV-seropositive. This chain connects TRBV7-9 to TRBJ1-4, with a tentative D call TRBD1 (6 bases). Sequenced: PBMCs. The CDR3 DNA reads TGTGCCAGCAGATCTACAGGGTCCGAGGGGGAAAAACTGTTTTTT. Its translation is CASRSTGSEGEKLFF.